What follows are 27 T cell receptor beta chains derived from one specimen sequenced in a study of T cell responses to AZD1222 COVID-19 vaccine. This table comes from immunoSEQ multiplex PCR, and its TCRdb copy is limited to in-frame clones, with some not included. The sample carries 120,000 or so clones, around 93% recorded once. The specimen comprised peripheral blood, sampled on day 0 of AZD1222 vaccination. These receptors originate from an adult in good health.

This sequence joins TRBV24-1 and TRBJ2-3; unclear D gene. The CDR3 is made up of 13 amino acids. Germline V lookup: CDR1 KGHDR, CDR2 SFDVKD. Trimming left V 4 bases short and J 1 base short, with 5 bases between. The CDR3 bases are TGTGCCACCAGTGAAAAGGGCACAGATACGCAGTATTTT. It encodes CATSEKGTDTQYF.

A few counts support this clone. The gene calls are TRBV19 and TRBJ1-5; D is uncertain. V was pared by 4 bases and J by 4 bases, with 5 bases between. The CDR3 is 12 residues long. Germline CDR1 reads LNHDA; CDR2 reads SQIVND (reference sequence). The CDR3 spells CASSKQNQPQHF. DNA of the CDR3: TGTGCCAGTAGTAAACAGAATCAGCCCCAGCATTTT.

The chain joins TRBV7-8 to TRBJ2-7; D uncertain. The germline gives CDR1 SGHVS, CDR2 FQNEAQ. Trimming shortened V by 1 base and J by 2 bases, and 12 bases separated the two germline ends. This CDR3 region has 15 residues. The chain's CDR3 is CASSLGRARAYEQYF. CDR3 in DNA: TGTGCCAGCAGCTTAGGTCGGGCGCGAGCCTACGAGCAGTACTTC.

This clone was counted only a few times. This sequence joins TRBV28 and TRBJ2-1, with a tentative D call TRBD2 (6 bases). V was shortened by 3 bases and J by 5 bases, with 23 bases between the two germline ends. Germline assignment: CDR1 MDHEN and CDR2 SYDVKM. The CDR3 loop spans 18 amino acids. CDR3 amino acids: CASSLGRWGVVRNNEQFF. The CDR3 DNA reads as TGTGCCAGCAGTTTGGGCAGATGGGGGGTCGTAAGGAACAATGAGCAGTTCTTC.

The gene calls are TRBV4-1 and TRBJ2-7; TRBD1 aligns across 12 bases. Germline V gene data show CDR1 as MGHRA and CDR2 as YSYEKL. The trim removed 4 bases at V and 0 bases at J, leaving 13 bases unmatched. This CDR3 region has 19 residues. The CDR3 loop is CASSPGRDRGRSISYEQYF. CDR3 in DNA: TGCGCCAGCAGCCCGGGGAGGGACAGGGGGCGATCCATCTCCTACGAGCAGTACTTC.

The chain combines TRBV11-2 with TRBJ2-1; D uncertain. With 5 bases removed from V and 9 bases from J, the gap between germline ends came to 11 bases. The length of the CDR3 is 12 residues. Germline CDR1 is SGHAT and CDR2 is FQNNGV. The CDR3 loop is CASSPDRSEQFF. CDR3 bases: TGTGCCAGCAGCCCTGATCGGAGTGAGCAGTTCTTC.

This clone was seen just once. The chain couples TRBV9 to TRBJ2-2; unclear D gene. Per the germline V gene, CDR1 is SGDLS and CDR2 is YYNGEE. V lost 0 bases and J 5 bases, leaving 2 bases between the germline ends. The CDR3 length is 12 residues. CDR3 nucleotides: TGTGCCAGCAGCGTAGGAACCGGGGAGCTGTTTTTT. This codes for CASSVGTGELFF. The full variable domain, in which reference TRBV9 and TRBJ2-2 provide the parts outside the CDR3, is DSGVTQTPKHLITATGQRVTLRCSPRSGDLSVYWYQQSLDQGLQFLIQYYNGEERAKGNILERFSAQQFPDLHSELNLSSLELGDSALYFCASSVGTGELFFGEGSRLTVL.

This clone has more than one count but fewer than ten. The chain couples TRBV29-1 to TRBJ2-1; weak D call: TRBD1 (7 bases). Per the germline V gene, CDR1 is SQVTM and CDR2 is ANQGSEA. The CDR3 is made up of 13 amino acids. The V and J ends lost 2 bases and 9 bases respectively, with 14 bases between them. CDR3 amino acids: CSVERRGQGEQFF. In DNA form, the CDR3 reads TGCAGCGTTGAAAGGAGGGGGCAAGGTGAGCAGTTCTTC.

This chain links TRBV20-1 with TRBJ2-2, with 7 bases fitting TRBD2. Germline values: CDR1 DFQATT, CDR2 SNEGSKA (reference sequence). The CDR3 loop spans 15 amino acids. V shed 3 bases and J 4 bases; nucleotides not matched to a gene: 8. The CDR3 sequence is CSASDLGGSTGELFF. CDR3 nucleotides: TGCAGTGCTAGTGACCTGGGGGGGTCCACCGGGGAGCTGTTTTTT.

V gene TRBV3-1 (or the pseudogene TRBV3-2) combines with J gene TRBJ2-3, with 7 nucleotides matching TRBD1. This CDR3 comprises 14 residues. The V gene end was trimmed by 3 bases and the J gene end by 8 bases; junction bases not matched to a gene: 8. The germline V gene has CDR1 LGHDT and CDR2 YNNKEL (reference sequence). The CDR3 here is CASSQRQGMGTQYF. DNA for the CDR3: TGTGCCAGCAGCCAGAGACAGGGAATGGGTACGCAGTATTTT.

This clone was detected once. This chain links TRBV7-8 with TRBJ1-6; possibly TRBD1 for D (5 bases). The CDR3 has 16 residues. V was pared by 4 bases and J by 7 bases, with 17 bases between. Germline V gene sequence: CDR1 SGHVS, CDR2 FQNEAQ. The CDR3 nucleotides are TGTGCCAGCAGCTCGGGGGAGGGACGGACAAATTCACCCCTCCACTTT. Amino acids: CASSSGEGRTNSPLHF.

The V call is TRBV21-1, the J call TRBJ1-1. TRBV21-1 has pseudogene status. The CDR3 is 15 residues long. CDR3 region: CASSTLGTVNTEAFF. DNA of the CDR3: TGTGCCAGCAGCACCCTCGGGACGGTGAACACTGAAGCTTTCTTT.

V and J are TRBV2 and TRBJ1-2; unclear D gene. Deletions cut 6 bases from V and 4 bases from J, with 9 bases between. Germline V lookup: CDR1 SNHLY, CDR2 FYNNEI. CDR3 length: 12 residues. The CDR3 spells CASSSTGYGYTF. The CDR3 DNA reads TGTGCCAGCAGCTCGACGGGCTATGGCTACACCTTC.

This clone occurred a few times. The CDR3, as DNA: TGTGCCAGCAGCCAAGCGGGAGGGCCCTACGAGCAGTACTTC. Amino acids: CASSQAGGPYEQYF. The V gene is TRBV3-1 (or the pseudogene TRBV3-2), the J gene TRBJ2-7, with 8 bases lining up with TRBD2. The V gene end was trimmed by 1 base and the J gene end by 2 bases; junction bases not matched to a gene: 1. This CDR3 is 14 amino acids long. Germline V gives CDR1 LGHDT, CDR2 YNNKEL (reference sequence).

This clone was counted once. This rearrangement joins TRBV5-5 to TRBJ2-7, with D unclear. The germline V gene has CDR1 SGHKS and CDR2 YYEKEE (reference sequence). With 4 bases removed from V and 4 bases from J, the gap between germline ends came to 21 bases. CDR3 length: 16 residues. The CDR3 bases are TGTGCCAGCAGCCCTGCTCCGGCGGCTGCCCCATACGAGCAGTACTTC. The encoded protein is CASSPAPAAAPYEQYF. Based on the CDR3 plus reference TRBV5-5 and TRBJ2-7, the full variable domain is DAGVTQSPTHLIKTRGQQVTLRCSPISGHKSVSWYQQVLGQGPQFIFQYYEKEERGRGNFPDRFSARQFPNYSSELNVNALLLGDSALYLCASSPAPAAAPYEQYFGPGTRLTVT.

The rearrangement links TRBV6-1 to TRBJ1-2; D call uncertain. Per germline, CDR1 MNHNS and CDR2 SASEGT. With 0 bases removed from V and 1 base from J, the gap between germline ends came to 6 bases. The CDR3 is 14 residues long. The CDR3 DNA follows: TGTGCCAGCAGTGAAGCTTGGGGTAACTATGGCTACACCTTC. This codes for CASSEAWGNYGYTF.

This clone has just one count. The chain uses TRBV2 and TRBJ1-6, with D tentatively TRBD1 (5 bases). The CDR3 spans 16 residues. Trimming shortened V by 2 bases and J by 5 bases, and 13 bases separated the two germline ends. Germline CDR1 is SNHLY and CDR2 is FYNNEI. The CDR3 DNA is TGTGCCAGCAGTGAAACAGAAGGCAGGGATAATTCACCCCTCCACTTT. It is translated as CASSETEGRDNSPLHF. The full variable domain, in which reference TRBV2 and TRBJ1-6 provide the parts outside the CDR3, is EPEVTQTPSHQVTQMGQEVILRCVPISNHLYFYWYRQILGQKVEFLVSFYNNEISEKSEIFDDQFSVERPDGSNFTLKIRSTKLEDSAMYFCASSETEGRDNSPLHFGNGTRLTVT.

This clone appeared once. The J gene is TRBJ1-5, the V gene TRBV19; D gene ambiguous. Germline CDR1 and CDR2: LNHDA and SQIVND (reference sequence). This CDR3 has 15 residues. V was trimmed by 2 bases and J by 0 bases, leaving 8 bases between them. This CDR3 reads CASSIFTDSNQPQHF. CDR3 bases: TGTGCCAGTAGTATATTTACGGATAGCAATCAGCCCCAGCATTTT.

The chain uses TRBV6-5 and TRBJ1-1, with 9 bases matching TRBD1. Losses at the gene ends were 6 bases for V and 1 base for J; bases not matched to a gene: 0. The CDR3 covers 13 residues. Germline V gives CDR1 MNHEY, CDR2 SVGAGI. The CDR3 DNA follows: TGTGCCAGCAGGGACAGGGGGAACACTGAAGCTTTCTTT. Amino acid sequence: CASRDRGNTEAFF.

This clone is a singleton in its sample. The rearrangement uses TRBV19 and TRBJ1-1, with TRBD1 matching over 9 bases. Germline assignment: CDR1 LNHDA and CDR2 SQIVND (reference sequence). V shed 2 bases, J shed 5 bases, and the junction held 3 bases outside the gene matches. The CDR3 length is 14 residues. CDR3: CASSITGGETEAFF. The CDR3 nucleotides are TGTGCCAGTAGTATAACAGGGGGCGAAACTGAAGCTTTCTTT.

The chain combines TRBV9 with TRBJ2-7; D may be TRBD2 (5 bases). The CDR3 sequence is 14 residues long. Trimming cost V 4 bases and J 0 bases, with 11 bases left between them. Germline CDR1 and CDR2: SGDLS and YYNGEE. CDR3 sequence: CASSPSGLSYEQYF. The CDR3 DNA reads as TGTGCCAGCAGCCCCAGCGGACTCTCCTACGAGCAGTACTTC.

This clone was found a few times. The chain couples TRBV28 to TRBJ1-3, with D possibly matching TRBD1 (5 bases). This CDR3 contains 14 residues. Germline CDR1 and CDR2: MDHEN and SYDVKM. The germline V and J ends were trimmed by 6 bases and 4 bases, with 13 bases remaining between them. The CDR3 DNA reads TGTGCCAGCAGGGTAGGGACGGGGGGAAACACCATATATTTT. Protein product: CASRVGTGGNTIYF.

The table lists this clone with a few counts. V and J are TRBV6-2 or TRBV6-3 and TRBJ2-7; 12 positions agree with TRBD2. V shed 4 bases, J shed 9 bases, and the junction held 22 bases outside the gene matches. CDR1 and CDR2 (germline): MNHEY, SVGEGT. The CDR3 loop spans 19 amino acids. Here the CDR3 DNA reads TGTGCCAGCAGTTCACTTTTGAAACTAGCGGGAGGTCTCCAGGTCGTGCAGTACTTC. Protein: CASSSLLKLAGGLQVVQYF.

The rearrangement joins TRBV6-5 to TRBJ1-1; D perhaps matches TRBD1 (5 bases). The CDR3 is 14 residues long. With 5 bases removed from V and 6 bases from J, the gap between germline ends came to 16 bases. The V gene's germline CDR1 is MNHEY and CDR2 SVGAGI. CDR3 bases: TGTGCCAGCAGTCCGGGGCTGGCGGTGTCTGAAGCTTTCTTT. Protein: CASSPGLAVSEAFF.

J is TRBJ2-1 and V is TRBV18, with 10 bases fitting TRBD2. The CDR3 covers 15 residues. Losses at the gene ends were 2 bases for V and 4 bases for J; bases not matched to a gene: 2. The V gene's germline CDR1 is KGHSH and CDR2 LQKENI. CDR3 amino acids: CASSPSTSGYNEQFF. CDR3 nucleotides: TGTGCCAGCTCACCATCGACTAGCGGGTACAATGAGCAGTTCTTC.

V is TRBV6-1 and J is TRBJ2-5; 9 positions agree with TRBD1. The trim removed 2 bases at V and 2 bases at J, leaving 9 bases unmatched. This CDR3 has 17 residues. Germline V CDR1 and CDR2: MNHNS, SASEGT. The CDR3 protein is CASSERGTGNRQETQYF. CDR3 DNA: TGTGCCAGCAGTGAACGGGGGACAGGGAACCGTCAAGAGACCCAGTACTTC.

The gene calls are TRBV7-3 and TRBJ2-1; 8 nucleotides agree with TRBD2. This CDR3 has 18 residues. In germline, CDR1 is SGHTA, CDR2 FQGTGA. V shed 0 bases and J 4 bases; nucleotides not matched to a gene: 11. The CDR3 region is CASSLTIKRGLGYNEQFF. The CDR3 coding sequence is TGTGCCAGCAGCTTAACGATAAAAAGGGGACTAGGATACAATGAGCAGTTCTTC.